A single sample is the source of the 9 T cell receptor beta chains below, sequenced in a study of graft-versus-host responses after intestinal transplantation. Sequencing used immunoSEQ multiplex PCR; TCRdb keeps in-frame clones, though not all of them. The sample gives approximately 80,000 clones, 70% to 90% of which show up once; roughly 0.37% is in the top ten. These TCRs' antigens remain unknown. The specimen comprised unstimulated CD4+ T cells sorted from spleen or lymph node cells, sampled before intestinal transplant. The receptors were gathered from a human donor who received an intestinal transplant.

The V gene is TRBV5-1, the J gene TRBJ2-6; 7 nucleotides align to TRBD1. V lost 7 bases, J lost 0 bases, and 10 bases stayed unmatched. The CDR3 is made up of 17 amino acids. Germline V gene sequence: CDR1 SGHRS, CDR2 YFSETQ. DNA for the CDR3: TGCGCCAGCGGAGAGACAGGGATCACCTCTGGGGCCAACGTCCTGACTTTC. It encodes CASGETGITSGANVLTF.

This chain connects TRBV5-1 to TRBJ2-1, with TRBD2 matching over 7 bases. Germline lookup yields CDR1 SGHRS and CDR2 YFSETQ. There are 15 residues in the CDR3. Trimming cost V 2 bases and J 8 bases; bases outside gene matches: 10. The CDR3 DNA reads TGCGCCAGCAGCTTATTAGCGGGTGGGGGAGATGAGCAGTTCTTC. This sequence encodes CASSLLAGGGDEQFF.

CDR3 protein: CASSVKTGGDDEQFF. CDR3 bases: TGTGCCAGCAGCGTGAAGACAGGGGGCGACGATGAGCAGTTCTTC. The chain uses TRBV9 and TRBJ2-1; 10 nucleotides line up with TRBD1. Germline-derived CDR1 and CDR2 are SGDLS and YYNGEE. The length of the CDR3 is 15 residues. Losses at the gene ends were 2 bases for V and 8 bases for J; bases not matched to a gene: 7.

J is TRBJ2-3 and V is TRBV27; D unresolved. V shed 2 bases and J shed 1 base, with 7 bases lying between them. The CDR3 length is 14 residues. Germline V CDR1 and CDR2: MNHEY, SMNVEV (reference sequence). The CDR3 DNA sequence: TGTGCCAGCAGTTTAATCCTTCGCACAGATACGCAGTATTTT. Translating it yields CASSLILRTDTQYF.

The rearrangement links TRBV10-3 to TRBJ2-1; 7 nucleotides match TRBD2. Trimming cost V 8 bases and J 6 bases; bases outside gene matches: 10. Germline V CDR1 and CDR2: ENHRY, SYGVKD. This CDR3 has 14 amino acids. The CDR3 DNA is TGTGCCATCTCTATTGGGGGGGAGGGCAATGAGCAGTTCTTC. The encoded protein is CAISIGGEGNEQFF.

The chain combines TRBV21-1 with TRBJ2-7; TRBD2 reflects the table's D call only, with no check against the DNA. TRBV21-1 constitutes a pseudogene. The CDR3 length is 20 residues. The CDR3 DNA reads TGTGCCAGCAGCAAAGCGCACCGAGACCACCTAGCGGGAGAGATGTACGAGCAGTACTTC. Amino acid sequence: CASSKAHRDHLAGEMYEQYF.

The rearrangement joins TRBV10-3 to TRBJ2-3, with D possibly being TRBD2 (6 bases). CDR3 size: 14 residues. The V end was cut by 8 bases, the J end by 4 bases, with 16 bases between. Germline CDR1 reads ENHRY; CDR2 reads SYGVKD. DNA of the CDR3: TGTGCCATCCAGAGCGCCCGCGGGGCAGATACGCAGTATTTT. This gives the protein CAIQSARGADTQYF.

The chain uses TRBV5-1 and TRBJ2-7; 7 positions agree with TRBD1. J gave up 3 bases and V 4 bases, and 10 bases lay outside the gene matches. Germline CDR1 reads SGHRS; CDR2 reads YFSETQ. The CDR3 covers 15 residues. In DNA, the CDR3 is TGCGCCAGCAGCCTCACGACAGGGAATTTCTACGAGCAGTACTTC. Amino acids: CASSLTTGNFYEQYF.

This clone was observed a single time. The chain combines TRBV5-1 with TRBJ1-2; TRBD1 matches at 8 bases. Germline lookup yields CDR1 SGHRS and CDR2 YFSETQ. The CDR3 length is 17 residues. Unmatched junction bases numbered 19, after V lost 4 bases and J lost 8 bases. The CDR3 DNA follows: TGCGCCAGCAGCCGAGTGGGACAGGTCCGGTCGAATGACGGCTACACCTTC. Its translation is CASSRVGQVRSNDGYTF.